The rows below give T cell receptor beta chains drawn from one sample of a study of CD8 T cells in ankylosing spondylitis. Via MiXCR, TCRdb re-called the 5' RACE reads, giving one row per CDR3 protein. The repertoire holds some 240,000 distinct CDR3 sequences, 18% seen once, with around 33% in the top ten. Sample: blood, either unsorted or a sorted T cell fraction (not recorded which). The receptors come from a male donor with ankylosing spondylitis or in good health (not recorded which). Each CDR3 is given with its conserved first and last residue. The D gene is left open where the match is weak. Some rows have no size entry. The others give once, few or many, or a class for an expanded clone.

clone_size: few; j_call: TRBJ2-4; v_call: TRBV4-3; d_call: -; cdr3_aa: CASSQDRGAQGFQYF; cdr3_nt: TGCGCCAGCAGCCAAGATCGGGGGGCCCAGGGCTTTCAGTACTTC
clone_size: -; j_call: TRBJ1-5; v_call: TRBV30; d_call: -; cdr3_aa: CAWSGGGSNQPQHF; cdr3_nt: TGTGCCTGGAGTGGAGGAGGGAGCAATCAGCCCCAGCATTTT
clone_size: -; j_call: TRBJ2-2; v_call: TRBV6-1; d_call: TRBD1; cdr3_aa: CASPMTGASNTGELFF; cdr3_nt: TGTGCCAGCCCCATGACAGGGGCCTCGAACACCGGGGAGCTGTTTTTT
clone_size: -; j_call: TRBJ2-2; v_call: TRBV4-3; d_call: -; cdr3_aa: CASSQERSAPGELFF; cdr3_nt: TGCGCCAGCAGCCAAGAAAGGTCAGCCCCCGGGGAGCTGTTTTTT
clone_size: few; j_call: TRBJ2-1; v_call: TRBV29-1; d_call: TRBD2; cdr3_aa: CSVVQLALNEQFF; cdr3_nt: TGCAGCGTTGTTCAACTAGCGCTCAATGAGCAGTTCTTC
clone_size: -; j_call: TRBJ2-2; v_call: TRBV9; d_call: -; cdr3_aa: CASSVVAENTGELFF; cdr3_nt: TGTGCCAGCAGCGTAGTAGCGGAGAACACCGGGGAGCTGTTTTTT
clone_size: few; j_call: TRBJ2-1; v_call: TRBV12-3/TRBV12-4; d_call: TRBD1; cdr3_aa: CASSFGWDRDYNEQFF; cdr3_nt: TGTGCCAGCAGTTTTGGCTGGGACAGGGACTACAATGAGCAGTTCTTC
clone_size: few; j_call: TRBJ2-1; v_call: TRBV7-6; d_call: -; cdr3_aa: CASSPSGVAVNEQFF; cdr3_nt: TGTGCCAGCAGCCCAAGTGGGGTAGCGGTCAATGAGCAGTTCTTC
clone_size: many; j_call: TRBJ1-6; v_call: TRBV7-8; d_call: -; cdr3_aa: CASSAEQVYNSPLHF; cdr3_nt: TGTGCCAGCAGCGCCGAACAGGTGTATAATTCACCCCTCCACTTT
clone_size: -; j_call: TRBJ2-3; v_call: TRBV20-1; d_call: TRBD2; cdr3_aa: CSARTSGGGFSTDTQYF; cdr3_nt: TGCAGTGCCAGGACTAGCGGGGGGGGGTTTTCCACAGATACGCAGTATTTT
clone_size: -; j_call: TRBJ1-2; v_call: TRBV29-1; d_call: -; cdr3_aa: CSVERDKYLSHGYTF; cdr3_nt: TGCAGCGTTGAACGGGACAAATACTTAAGTCATGGCTACACCTTC
clone_size: -; j_call: TRBJ2-2; v_call: TRBV4-2; d_call: -; cdr3_aa: CASSPKGVGVLDTGELFF; cdr3_nt: TGTGCCAGCAGCCCCAAAGGGGTAGGAGTCCTTGACACCGGGGAGCTGTTTTTT
clone_size: few; j_call: TRBJ1-5; v_call: TRBV4-1; d_call: -; cdr3_aa: CASSQVAGDKNQPQHF; cdr3_nt: TGCGCCAGCAGCCAAGTTGCAGGAGACAAGAATCAGCCCCAGCATTTT
clone_size: -; j_call: TRBJ1-3; v_call: TRBV9; d_call: -; cdr3_aa: CASSVSIDSGNTIYF; cdr3_nt: TGTGCCAGCAGCGTATCTATCGACTCTGGAAACACCATATATTTT
clone_size: many; j_call: TRBJ2-3; v_call: TRBV28; d_call: TRBD2; cdr3_aa: CASRLGTSRGDTQYF; cdr3_nt: TGTGCCAGCAGACTAGGGACTAGCCGCGGAGATACGCAGTATTTT